What follows are 14 T cell receptor beta chains derived from one specimen sequenced in a study of blood T cell repertoires in COVID-19. The data were produced by immunoSEQ multiplex PCR, yet TCRdb's version contains in-frame clones alone and is incomplete. This table has 170,000 or so clones, around 83% appearing once. The sample taken for sequencing was peripheral blood. These TCRs come from a woman in her 70s with COVID-19, enrolled during active disease.

The chain is built from TRBV5-4 and TRBJ2-7; weak D call: TRBD1 (5 bases). Between the trimmed V and J ends, which lost 2 bases and 3 bases, there was a span of 15 bases. Germline CDR1 SGHNT, CDR2 YYREEE (reference sequence). This CDR3 is 15 amino acids long. For the CDR3, the DNA is TGTGCCAGCAGCTTTTTCTTTCAGGGTTTCTACGAGCAGTACTTC. It codes for CASSFFFQGFYEQYF.

Here the CDR3 reads CAISPDPRGTQYF. The CDR3 nucleotides are TGTGCCATCAGCCCCGACCCACGAGGGACCCAGTACTTC. The chain combines TRBV10-3 with TRBJ2-5; D is ambiguous. Germline V gene lookup returns CDR1 ENHRY and CDR2 SYGVKD. The V end was cut by 6 bases, the J end by 7 bases, with 15 bases between. The CDR3 covers 13 residues.

This clone was recorded once. The chain couples TRBV10-3 to TRBJ2-3, with 7 nucleotides matching TRBD2. The CDR3 sequence is 19 residues long. The J segment lost 0 bases and the V segment lost 4 bases, leaving 16 bases of the junction unmatched. The V gene's germline CDR1 is ENHRY and CDR2 SYGVKD. CDR3 in DNA: TGTGCCATCAGTGGGGAGGGCCTAGCGGATTCGATAAGCACAGATACGCAGTATTTT. This translates into CAISGEGLADSISTDTQYF.

This sequence joins TRBV29-1 and TRBJ1-5; D not resolved. The CDR3 runs 13 residues. Between the trimmed V and J ends, which lost 6 bases and 6 bases, there was a span of 15 bases. Germline CDR1 SQVTM, CDR2 ANQGSEA. The CDR3 is CSVTWVLGQPQHF. The CDR3 nucleotides are TGCAGCGTGACGTGGGTACTAGGTCAGCCCCAGCATTTT.

This clone was seen more than once but under ten times. The V call is TRBV6-6, the J call TRBJ1-1, with D possibly TRBD1 on 5 matching bases. The CDR3 covers 16 residues. Germline V gene sequence: CDR1 MNHNY, CDR2 SVGAGI (reference sequence). The V end was cut by 5 bases, the J end by 0 bases, with 16 bases between. The CDR3 DNA reads TGTGCCAGCAGTACCGGCAGTCAGGGCATGAACACTGAAGCTTTCTTT. Protein sequence: CASSTGSQGMNTEAFF.

This clone came up many times. The chain recombines TRBV11-2 with TRBJ1-2; tentative D call: TRBD1 (5 bases). The CDR3 length is 14 residues. Germline loops: CDR1 SGHAT, CDR2 FQNNGV. The V and J ends lost 4 bases and 6 bases respectively, with 15 bases between them. CDR3 residues: CASSSLRTDNGYTF. The CDR3 region has the DNA TGTGCCAGCAGCTCCCTCCGGACGGACAATGGCTACACCTTC.

The CDR3 bases are TGCGCCAGCAGTGAACGGATGCGGGGGAATAGCGGCTACACCTTC. Protein: CASSERMRGNSGYTF. The chain couples TRBV4-1 to TRBJ1-2, with D perhaps TRBD1 (5 bases). The CDR3 is 15 residues long. The germline CDR1 and CDR2 sequences are MGHRA and YSYEKL. V lost 6 bases to trimming and J lost 8 bases, with 22 bases between them.

In regard to this clone: Other nucleotide sequences in the sample specify the same CDR3. The gene calls are TRBV27 and TRBJ1-5; TRBD1 aligns across 8 bases. The CDR3 sequence is 15 residues long. The germline CDR1 and CDR2 sequences are MNHEY and SMNVEV (reference sequence). V dropped 8 bases and J dropped 1; count of bases not matched to a gene: 7. The CDR3 reads CASGQGGNSNQPQHF. The DNA of the CDR3 is TGTGCCAGCGGACAGGGCGGCAACAGCAATCAGCCCCAGCATTTT.

A few counts support this clone. The rearrangement links TRBV30 to TRBJ2-2; TRBD2 matches at 9 bases. The V gene end was trimmed by 3 bases and the J gene end by 5 bases; junction bases not matched to a gene: 7. The CDR3 is 15 amino acids. Germline V gene data show CDR1 as GTSNPN and CDR2 as SVGIG (reference sequence). The chain's CDR3 is CAWSRLAGRTGELFF. The CDR3 DNA sequence: TGTGCCTGGAGCCGGCTAGCGGGAAGGACCGGGGAGCTGTTTTTT.

The chain is built from TRBV7-9 and TRBJ2-5, with D unclear. CDR3 length equals 13 residues. From germline, CDR1 is SEHNR and CDR2 FQNEAQ (reference sequence). The germline V and J ends were trimmed by 2 bases and 3 bases, with 7 bases remaining between them. In DNA form, the CDR3 reads TGTGCCAGCAGCTTAAACAACGAAGAGACCCAGTACTTC. This translates into CASSLNNEETQYF.

CDR3 coding DNA: TGTGCCAGCAGTCCCTCTGGTGAAACAGGGCGCTACGAGCAGTACTTC. Its translation: CASSPSGETGRYEQYF. V usage is TRBV28 and J usage is TRBJ2-7; D is perhaps TRBD1 (6 bases). This CDR3 contains 16 residues. Germline CDR1 reads MDHEN; CDR2 reads SYDVKM. Trimming cost V 5 bases and J 3 bases, with 20 bases left between them.

The chain links TRBV28 to TRBJ1-6, with TRBD1 as a possible D gene (6 bases). This CDR3 contains 15 residues. The germline V gene encodes CDR1 MDHEN and CDR2 SYDVKM. V lost 6 bases to trimming and J lost 9 bases, with 18 bases between them. The CDR3 is CASSRSQGMVSPLHF. CDR3 nucleotides: TGTGCCAGCAGCCGGAGCCAGGGGATGGTTTCACCCCTCCACTTT.

V is TRBV18 and J is TRBJ2-3; TRBD2 might be the D (5 bases). V lost 3 bases and J lost 3, with 13 bases in between. The V gene's germline CDR1 is KGHSH and CDR2 LQKENI. The CDR3 runs to 15 residues. CDR3 DNA sequence: TGTGCCAGCTCACCGAATCGGGGAGCTACAGATACGCAGTATTTT. This codes for CASSPNRGATDTQYF.

The chain has TRBV19 and TRBJ2-1; 7 bases agree with TRBD2. Germline assignment: CDR1 LNHDA and CDR2 SQIVND (reference sequence). V dropped 4 bases and J dropped 3; count of bases not matched to a gene: 6. The CDR3 consists of 15 residues. CDR3 protein: CASSRDRDYYNEQFF. CDR3 nucleotides: TGTGCCAGTAGTAGAGACCGGGACTACTACAATGAGCAGTTCTTC.